The clone carrying this TCR beta chain has more than one count but fewer than ten. Its antigen remains unidentified. This CDR3 spans 14 amino acids. V was cut by 4 bases and J by 9 bases, with 17 bases left in between. Germline-derived CDR1 and CDR2 are SGHDT and YYEEEE. This entry belongs to a study of post-analysis software for immune sequencing data. Notes on the study in general: Controls showed lower frequencies than patients for roughly five TRBV segments, and TRBV5-6, TRBV5-1 and TRBV20-1 were among these. Diversity measured as normalized Chao1 was significantly lower in multiple sclerosis patients than in controls.

cDNA libraries of TCR beta carried unique molecular identifiers. TCRdb called the PCR reads again in MiXCR, with one record for every CDR3 protein. In the table there are about 400,000 distinct CDR3 sequences, around 37% of which are singletons. This sequence joins TRBV5-6 and TRBJ2-1, with a possible D match to TRBD2 (5 bases). The sequenced sample consisted of blood. This receptor was identified in a girl between 5 and 17 years old with multiple sclerosis. This CDR3 is CASSPSVALVEQFF. The CDR3 DNA sequence: TGTGCCAGCAGCCCCAGCGTAGCGCTGGTTGAGCAGTTCTTC.